The 18 T cell receptor beta chains below were found in one sample sequenced in a study of regulatory T cells in long-lasting Graves disease. Both iRepertoire HTBI primers and Arm-PCR of CDR3 regions were used to build the TCR beta libraries. TCRdb re-called the multiplex PCR reads through MiXCR, storing one row per CDR3 protein. The sample holds about 520,000 distinct CDR3 sequences, 9.5% to 15% seen once. The sample's time point: newly diagnosed GD, antithyroid drugs for less than 3 months. RNA isolated from PBMCs was used to make the TCR library. This sample also belongs to another study, concerning T cells in Graves' hyperthyroidism and ophthalmopathy.

The sequencing used peripheral blood mononuclear cells (PBMCs), collected at new diagnosis, from a patient treated with antithyroid drugs. Source of these receptors: a woman in her thirties with Graves disease.

The chain couples TRBV20-1 to TRBJ2-1, with 12 bases aligning to TRBD2. This CDR3 region has 14 residues. CDR1 is DFQATT, CDR2 SNEGSKA, per germline (reference sequence). V shed 6 bases, J shed 3 bases, and the junction held 3 bases outside the gene matches. The DNA of the CDR3 is TGCAGTGCCCTAGCGGGAGGGAACTACAATGAGCAGTTCTTC. It translates to CSALAGGNYNEQFF.

This clonotype was recorded at least ten times. This chain uses TRBV11-3 with TRBJ2-4; TRBD1 is a possible D gene (5 bases). This CDR3 region has 17 residues. V was cut by 4 bases and J by 0 bases, with 16 bases left in between. CDR1 is SGHNT and CDR2 is YENEEA in the germline V gene. CDR3 sequence reads: CASSSYVGRGAKNIQYF. The CDR3 bases are TGTGCCAGCAGCTCCTATGTGGGGCGAGGAGCCAAAAACATTCAGTACTTC.

This clonotype appeared many times. The chain links TRBV10-3 to TRBJ2-3; D is uncertain. Germline V gene sequence: CDR1 ENHRY, CDR2 SYGVKD. Trimming removed 4 bases at V and 5 bases at J, with 13 bases between. The CDR3 runs 14 residues. The CDR3 reads CAISATTGGDTQYF. Here the CDR3 DNA reads TGTGCCATCAGTGCTACGACGGGCGGAGATACGCAGTATTTT.

This clonotype was seen only once. It may be a read error: a sequence one base away is much more abundant. The V call is TRBV27, the J call TRBJ2-1; 7 bases match TRBD2. The junction had 7 bases not matched to a gene; V was cut back by 5 bases and J by 3 bases. The CDR3 runs to 15 residues. Looked up from germline, CDR1 is MNHEY and CDR2 is SMNVEV (reference sequence). The CDR3 DNA reads TGTGCCAGCAGTGATGTAGGGGAGGGCTACAATGAGCAGTTCTTC. This translates into CASSDVGEGYNEQFF.

This clonotype was found many times. The J gene is TRBJ2-5, the V gene TRBV20-1, with a tentative D call TRBD1 (5 bases). V lost 0 bases, J lost 1 base, and 18 bases lay in between. This CDR3 spans 17 amino acids. Germline V gene sequence: CDR1 DFQATT, CDR2 SNEGSKA (reference sequence). The CDR3 nucleotides read TGCAGTGCTAGAGACTTGGCTCCAGGGTATTTCCAAGAGACCCAGTACTTC. It yields the protein CSARDLAPGYFQETQYF.

This clonotype was seen at least ten times. The chain is built from TRBV2 and TRBJ2-1; 12 bases map to TRBD2. Unmatched junction bases numbered 17, after V lost 7 bases and J lost 1 base. The CDR3 consists of 20 residues. Germline-derived CDR1 and CDR2 are SNHLY and FYNNEI. CDR3 residues: CASNSGVLAGGLGSYNEQFF. The CDR3 nucleotides are TGTGCCAGCAACTCCGGGGTCCTAGCGGGAGGGTTGGGGTCCTACAATGAGCAGTTCTTC.

This clonotype was recorded a few times. This chain connects TRBV19 to TRBJ2-2; 10 positions agree with TRBD2. V was clipped by 4 bases and J by 0 bases; unmatched bases: 8. The CDR3 sequence is 18 residues long. The germline gives CDR1 LNHDA, CDR2 SQIVND (reference sequence). The CDR3: CASSNLLAGATNTGELFF. The CDR3 DNA reads as TGTGCCAGTAGTAATCTCCTAGCGGGAGCCACGAACACCGGGGAGCTGTTTTTT.

The chain recombines TRBV6-1 with TRBJ2-4; D is ambiguous. CDR3 size: 13 residues. The V gene's germline CDR1 is MNHNS and CDR2 SASEGT. V gave up 7 bases and J gave up 0 bases, with 7 bases separating them. CDR3 coding DNA: TGTGCCAGCAACTCTCTAGCCAAAAACATTCAGTACTTC. It is translated as CASNSLAKNIQYF.

This clonotype was detected many times. The chain combines TRBV29-1 with TRBJ1-1; possible D gene TRBD1, 6 bases. The length of the CDR3 is 13 residues. V shed 6 bases and J shed 1 base, with 12 bases lying between them. The germline V gene encodes CDR1 SQVTM and CDR2 ANQGSEA. The CDR3: CSVSGAGNTEAFF. Here the CDR3 DNA reads TGCAGCGTGTCAGGGGCCGGGAACACTGAAGCTTTCTTT.

This clonotype was detected many times. The rearrangement joins TRBV7-9 to TRBJ2-2, with D possibly being TRBD1 or TRBD2 (5 bases each). V lost 6 bases and J lost 7, with 18 bases in between. There are 15 residues in the CDR3. CDR1 SEHNR and CDR2 FQNEAQ come from the germline V gene (reference sequence). The CDR3 spells CASRPVRGEGGELFF. In DNA, the CDR3 is TGTGCCAGCAGGCCCGTGAGGGGCGAGGGCGGGGAGCTGTTTTTT.

The table lists this clonotype with a few counts. The chain combines TRBV24-1 with TRBJ1-2; unclear D gene. The germline V gene encodes CDR1 KGHDR and CDR2 SFDVKD. This CDR3 comprises 15 residues. The V end lost 5 bases, the J end lost 5 bases, and 17 bases lay between the germline ends. CDR3 nucleotides: TGTGCCACCAGTGGAAGTTCGGCCAATTCATATGGCTACACCTTC. Its translation: CATSGSSANSYGYTF.

This clonotype occurred many times. The V and J genes are TRBV2 and TRBJ1-1, with 12 bases fitting TRBD1. Germline assignment: CDR1 SNHLY and CDR2 FYNNEI. This CDR3 region has 18 residues. Trimming at V came to 7 bases and at J to 1 base, leaving 13 bases not matched to a gene. The CDR3 loop reads CASTRLVPGQGANTEAFF. DNA of the CDR3: TGTGCCAGCACCCGACTTGTCCCGGGACAGGGGGCGAACACTGAAGCTTTCTTT.

This clonotype has a count of ten or more. This chain connects TRBV14 to TRBJ1-1; possible D gene TRBD1, 6 bases. V shed 4 bases and J shed 1 base, with 10 bases lying between them. The length of the CDR3 is 14 residues. Germline V gene sequence: CDR1 SGHDN, CDR2 FVKESK. In nucleotides, the CDR3 is TGTGCCAGCAGCCGCACGACAGGGAACACTGAAGCTTTCTTT. Its translation: CASSRTTGNTEAFF.

This clonotype occurred a few times. The V call is TRBV4-2, the J call TRBJ2-3, with 9 bases that match TRBD2. Germline V gene lookup returns CDR1 LGHNA and CDR2 YNFKEQ. V lost 0 bases and J lost 5; bases outside the gene matches: 9. This CDR3 region has 17 residues. DNA of the CDR3: TGTGCCAGCAGCCAAGACGGTAGCGGGAGTGGGGGAGATACGCAGTATTTT. Translation: CASSQDGSGSGGDTQYF.

This clonotype has a handful of counts. J is TRBJ1-6 and V is TRBV28, with TRBD1 identical over 10 bases. V dropped 7 bases and J dropped 12; count of bases not matched to a gene: 9. This CDR3 is 14 amino acids long. Germline V gives CDR1 MDHEN, CDR2 SYDVKM. The CDR3 here is CASIPGTGALPLHF. In DNA form, the CDR3 reads TGTGCCAGCATCCCCGGGACAGGGGCTTTACCCCTCCACTTT. Variable domain in full (rest from reference TRBV28 and TRBJ1-6): DVKVTQSSRYLVKRTGEKVFLECVQDMDHENMFWYRQDPGLGLRLIYFSYDVKMKEKGDIPEGYSVSREKKERFSLILESASTNQTSMYLCASIPGTGALPLHFGNGTRLTVT.

There are a few counts of this clonotype. This rearrangement joins TRBV6-1 to TRBJ1-2, with a possible D match to TRBD1 (5 bases). The CDR3 extends over 12 amino acids. Trimming removed 6 bases from V and 7 bases from J, with 12 bases in between. Germline lookup yields CDR1 MNHNS and CDR2 SASEGT. The CDR3 sequence is CASSLTARGYTF. DNA of the CDR3: TGTGCCAGCAGCTTGACAGCGCGTGGCTACACCTTC.

This clonotype appeared many times. The V gene is TRBV19, the J gene TRBJ1-5, with no clear D. CDR1 is LNHDA and CDR2 is SQIVND in the germline V gene (reference sequence). This CDR3 region has 12 residues. Trimming stripped 4 bases from V and 8 bases from J, with 9 bases between. The CDR3 region has the DNA TGTGCCAGTAGTACCGGGATGGAGCCCCAGCATTTT. Residues: CASSTGMEPQHF.

This clonotype was picked up many times. The V gene is TRBV9, the J gene TRBJ2-7, with a weak D call TRBD1 (5 bases). Germline lookup yields CDR1 SGDLS and CDR2 YYNGEE. This CDR3 has 13 residues. V lost 4 bases, J lost 3 bases, and 11 bases lay in between. The CDR3 DNA reads TGTGCCAGCAGCTGGGGCGAGGACTACGAGCAGTACTTC. This sequence encodes CASSWGEDYEQYF. The whole variable domain, filled in from reference TRBV9 and TRBJ2-7, reads DSGVTQTPKHLITATGQRVTLRCSPRSGDLSVYWYQQSLDQGLQFLIQYYNGEERAKGNILERFSAQQFPDLHSELNLSSLELGDSALYFCASSWGEDYEQYFGPGTRLTVT.